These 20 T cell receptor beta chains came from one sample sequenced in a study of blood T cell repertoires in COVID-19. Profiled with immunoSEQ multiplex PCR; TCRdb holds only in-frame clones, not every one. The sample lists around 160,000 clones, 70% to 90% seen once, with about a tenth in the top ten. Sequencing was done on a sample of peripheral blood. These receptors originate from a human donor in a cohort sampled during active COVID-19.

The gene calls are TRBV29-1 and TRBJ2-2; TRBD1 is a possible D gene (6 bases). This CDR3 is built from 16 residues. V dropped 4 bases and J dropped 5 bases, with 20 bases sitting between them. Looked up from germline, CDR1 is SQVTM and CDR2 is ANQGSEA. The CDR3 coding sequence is TGCAGCGTTGCCGGTGTTACAGGGCGCGAAACCGGGGAGCTGTTTTTT. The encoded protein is CSVAGVTGRETGELFF.

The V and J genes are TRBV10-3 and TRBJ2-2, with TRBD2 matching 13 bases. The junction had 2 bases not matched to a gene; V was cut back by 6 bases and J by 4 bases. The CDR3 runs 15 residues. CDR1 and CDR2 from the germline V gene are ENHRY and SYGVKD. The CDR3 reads CAISGTSGTTGELFF. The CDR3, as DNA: TGTGCCATCAGCGGGACTAGCGGGACCACCGGGGAGCTGTTTTTT.

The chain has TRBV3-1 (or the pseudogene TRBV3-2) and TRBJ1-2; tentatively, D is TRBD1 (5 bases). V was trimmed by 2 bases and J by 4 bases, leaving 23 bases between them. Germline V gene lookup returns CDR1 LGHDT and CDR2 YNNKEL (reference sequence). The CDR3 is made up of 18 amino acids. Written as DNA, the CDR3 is TGTGCCAGCAGCCAATGGAGAGGGGAGGCCAAAGGTTTCTATGGCTACACCTTC. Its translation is CASSQWRGEAKGFYGYTF.

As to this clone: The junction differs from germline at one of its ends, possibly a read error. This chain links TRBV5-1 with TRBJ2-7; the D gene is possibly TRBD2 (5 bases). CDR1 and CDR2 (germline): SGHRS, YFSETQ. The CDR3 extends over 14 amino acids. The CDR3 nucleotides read TGCGCCAGCAGCTTGGCCGGAGAGTTGGGCCAACTAGACTTC. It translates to CASSLAGELGQLDF.

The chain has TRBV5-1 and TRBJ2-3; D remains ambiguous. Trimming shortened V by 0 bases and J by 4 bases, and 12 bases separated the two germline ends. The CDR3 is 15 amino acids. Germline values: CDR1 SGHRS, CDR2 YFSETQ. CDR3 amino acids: CASSLEGRPADTQYF. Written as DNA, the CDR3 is TGCGCCAGCAGCTTGGAAGGCAGGCCTGCAGATACGCAGTATTTT.

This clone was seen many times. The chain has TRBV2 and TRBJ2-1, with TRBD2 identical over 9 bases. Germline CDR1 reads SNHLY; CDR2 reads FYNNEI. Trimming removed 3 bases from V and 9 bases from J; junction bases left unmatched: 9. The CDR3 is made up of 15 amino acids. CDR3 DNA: TGTGCCAGCAGTGATGAAAGCGGGAGGAGGGGTGAGCAGTTCTTC. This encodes CASSDESGRRGEQFF.

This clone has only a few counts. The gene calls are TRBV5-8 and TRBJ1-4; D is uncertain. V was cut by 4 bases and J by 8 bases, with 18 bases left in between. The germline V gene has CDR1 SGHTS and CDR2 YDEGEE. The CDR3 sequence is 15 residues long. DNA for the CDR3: TGTGCCAGCAGCCTGGGAGGGATTGGACGCGAAAAACTGTTTTTT. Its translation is CASSLGGIGREKLFF. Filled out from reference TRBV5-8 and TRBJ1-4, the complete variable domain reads EAGVTQSPTHLIKTRGQQATLRCSPISGHTSVYWYQQALGLGLQFLLWYDEGEERNRGNFPPRFSGRQFPNYSSELNVNALELEDSALYLCASSLGGIGREKLFFGSGTQLSVL.

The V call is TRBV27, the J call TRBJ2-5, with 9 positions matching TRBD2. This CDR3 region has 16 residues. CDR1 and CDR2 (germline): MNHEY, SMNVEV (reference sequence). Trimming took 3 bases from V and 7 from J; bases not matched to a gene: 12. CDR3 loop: CASSFKGGTSFATQYF. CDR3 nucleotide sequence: TGTGCCAGCAGTTTCAAAGGCGGGACTAGCTTTGCGACCCAGTACTTC.

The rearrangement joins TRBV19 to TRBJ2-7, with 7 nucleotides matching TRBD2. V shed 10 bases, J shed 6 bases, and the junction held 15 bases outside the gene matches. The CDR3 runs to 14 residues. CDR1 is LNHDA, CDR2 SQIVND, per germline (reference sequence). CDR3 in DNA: TGTGCCACCGAAGCGGGAACTGGAGTATCCGAGCAGTACTTC. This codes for CATEAGTGVSEQYF.

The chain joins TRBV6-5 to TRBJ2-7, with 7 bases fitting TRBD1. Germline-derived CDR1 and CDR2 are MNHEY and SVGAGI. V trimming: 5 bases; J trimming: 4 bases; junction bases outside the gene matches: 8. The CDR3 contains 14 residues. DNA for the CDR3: TGTGCCAGCAGTAAGGAGAGGGGGCAGTACGAGCAGTACTTC. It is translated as CASSKERGQYEQYF.

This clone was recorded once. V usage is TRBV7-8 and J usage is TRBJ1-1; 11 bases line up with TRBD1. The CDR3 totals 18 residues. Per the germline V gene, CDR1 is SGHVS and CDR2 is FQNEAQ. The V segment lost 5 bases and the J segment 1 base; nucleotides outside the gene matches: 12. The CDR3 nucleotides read TGTGCCAGCAGCGACCGACCGGGACAGGGGGTTAGGAACACTGAAGCTTTCTTT. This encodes CASSDRPGQGVRNTEAFF. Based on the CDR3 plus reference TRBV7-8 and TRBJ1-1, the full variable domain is GAGVSQSPRYKVAKRGQDVALRCDPISGHVSLFWYQQALGQGPEFLTYFQNEAQLDKSGLPSDRFFAERPEGSVSTLKIQRTQQEDSAVYLCASSDRPGQGVRNTEAFFGQGTRLTVV.

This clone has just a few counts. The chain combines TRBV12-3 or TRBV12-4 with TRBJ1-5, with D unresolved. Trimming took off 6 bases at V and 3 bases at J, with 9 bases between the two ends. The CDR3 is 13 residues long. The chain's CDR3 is CASSSRVNQPQHF. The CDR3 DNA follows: TGTGCCAGCAGCTCCCGGGTCAATCAGCCCCAGCATTTT.

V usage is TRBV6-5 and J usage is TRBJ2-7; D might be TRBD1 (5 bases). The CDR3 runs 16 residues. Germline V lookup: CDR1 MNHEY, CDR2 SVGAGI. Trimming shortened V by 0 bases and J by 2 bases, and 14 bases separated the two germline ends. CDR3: CASSYSLGAATYEQYF. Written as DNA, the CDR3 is TGTGCCAGCAGTTACTCGCTAGGGGCAGCCACCTACGAGCAGTACTTC.

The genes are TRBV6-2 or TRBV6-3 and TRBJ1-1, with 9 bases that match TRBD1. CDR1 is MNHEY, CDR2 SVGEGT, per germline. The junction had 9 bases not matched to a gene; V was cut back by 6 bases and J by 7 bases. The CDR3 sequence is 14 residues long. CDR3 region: CASSRTGGAGEAFF. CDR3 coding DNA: TGTGCCAGCAGCCGAACAGGGGGCGCGGGTGAAGCTTTCTTT.

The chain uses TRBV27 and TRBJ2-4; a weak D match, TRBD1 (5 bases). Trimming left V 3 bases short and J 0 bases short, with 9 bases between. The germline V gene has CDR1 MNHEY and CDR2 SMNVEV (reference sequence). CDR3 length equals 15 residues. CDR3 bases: TGTGCCAGCAGTTTGAGAGGACAAGCCAAAAACATTCAGTACTTC. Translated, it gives CASSLRGQAKNIQYF.

In DNA, the CDR3 is TGTGCCAGCAGCCACTCAGGGGGCGGCTACACCTTC. Translated, it gives CASSHSGGGYTF. This sequence joins TRBV14 and TRBJ1-2; 8 bases agree with TRBD1. The CDR3 runs 12 residues. J lost 8 bases, V lost 3 bases, and 2 bases had no gene match. From germline, CDR1 is SGHDN and CDR2 FVKESK. The full variable domain, with the rest looked up from reference TRBV14 and TRBJ1-2, is EAGVTQFPSHSVIEKGQTVTLRCDPISGHDNLYWYRRVMGKEIKFLLHFVKESKQDESGMPNNRFLAERTGGTYSTLKVQPAELEDSGVYFCASSHSGGGYTFGSGTRLTVV.

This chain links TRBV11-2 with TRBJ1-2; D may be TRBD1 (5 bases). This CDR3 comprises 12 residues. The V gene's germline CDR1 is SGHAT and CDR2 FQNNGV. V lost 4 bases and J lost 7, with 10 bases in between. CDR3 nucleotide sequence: TGTGCCAGCAGCTCCAGCGGGGCTGGCTACACCTTC. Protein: CASSSSGAGYTF.

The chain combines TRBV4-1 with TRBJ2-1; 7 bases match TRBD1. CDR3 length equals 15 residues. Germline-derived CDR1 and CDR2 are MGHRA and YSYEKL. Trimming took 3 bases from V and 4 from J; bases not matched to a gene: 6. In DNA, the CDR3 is TGCGCCAGCAGCCAGCTGGGACAGACTTACAATGAGCAGTTCTTC. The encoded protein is CASSQLGQTYNEQFF.

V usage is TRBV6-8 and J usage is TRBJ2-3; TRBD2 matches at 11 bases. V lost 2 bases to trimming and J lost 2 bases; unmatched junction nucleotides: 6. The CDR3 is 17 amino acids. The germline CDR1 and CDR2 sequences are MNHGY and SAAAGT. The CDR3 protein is CASSYRTSGLNTDTQYF. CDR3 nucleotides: TGTGCCAGCAGTTACAGGACTAGCGGGCTTAACACAGATACGCAGTATTTT.

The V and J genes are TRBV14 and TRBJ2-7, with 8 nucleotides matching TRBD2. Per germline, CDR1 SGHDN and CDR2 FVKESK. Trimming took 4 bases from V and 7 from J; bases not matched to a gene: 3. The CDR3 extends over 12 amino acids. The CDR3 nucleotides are TGTGCCAGCAGCCCTCAGCGGGGGGAGCAGTACTTC. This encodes CASSPQRGEQYF.